The sequence of this T cell receptor beta chain was determined in a study of cytomegalovirus exposure and HLA in healthy donors (dated by TCRdb to the late 2010s). Notes on the research overall: According to an earlier analysis of several hundred of the donors, about 179 million T cells yielded 90 million to 140 million unique TCR beta sequences and about 300 Gb of sequence data. About 300 gigabases of sequencing data and 80 million or so unique TCR sequences were included in an early release covering roughly 700 HLA-typed donors. The genetic ancestry cluster associated with self-reported Caucasian donors included over 80% of the roughly 360 genotyped donors. The study aimed to test whether cataloging public T cell receptors could reveal signatures of past pathogen exposure. The study used immunosequencing to profile the T cell repertoires of approximately 640 subjects and linked those repertoires to cytomegalovirus serostatus. A separate validation cohort of some 130 different subjects was used in addition to the roughly 670-subject first cohort. To predict cytomegalovirus infection status, the study combined high-throughput TCR immunosequencing, statistical association of individual TCRs with disease status, and machine learning. A later analysis re-analyzed previously published TCR beta repertoires from approximately 700 donors and added high-resolution HLA genotyping to study TCR occurrence patterns. The later analysis used no new phenotypic data to find candidate immune exposures, relying instead on TCR beta sequences and their occurrence across donors. To decide whether each TCR beta V gene segment behaved as functional or pseudogenic, an earlier analysis of approximately 590 of the donors relied on high-throughput TCR beta sequencing. Donor age, sex, ethnicity and CMV serostatus were compiled together with the repertoire data. A later genetic analysis took genome-wide SNP genotypes for about 55% of the 666 donors and used that subset as a discovery cohort. All discovery cohort repertoires had been generated on a single sequencing platform. Class I and class II HLA loci were covered by the typing at four-digit resolution. Typing coverage differed by locus: A, B, C, DRB1 and DQB1 were typed in roughly 620-640 donors, DQA1 in 522, DPA1 in some 610, and DPB1 in about 450. Because of strong linkage in the cohort, roughly 5 DR-DQ haplotypes were treated as single units for association and clustering. Among about 400 genotyped donors of the cohort, an average of approximately 220,000 unique TCR beta nucleotide sequences was sequenced per donor, of which about 19% were non-productive.

The CDR3, cysteine through phenylalanine, is 15 amino acids long. The sequence is cut down to CDR3 DNA, 45 bases in frame from base 1. Relative to germline, V is 0 bases shorter and J is 0 bases shorter, with 8 bases between their ends. CDR1 MNHEY and CDR2 SMNVEV are derived from the germline V gene (reference sequence). Here is what the overall study found, with its caveats: Presence/absence analyses assumed roughly uniform sequencing depth across donors, an assumption that may not hold. A further reported finding was that TCR beta sequences accurately predicted the HLA-A and HLA-B alleles for most subjects in the first cohort. Because some donors lacked HLA typing at each locus, the association tests relied only on the typed subset. A few of the identified cytomegalovirus-associated TCR beta chains were confirmed in vitro to be specific for cytomegalovirus antigens. Strong co-occurrence of HLA alleles, especially DR and DQ, made assigning TCR associations to individual alleles difficult. In a later analysis, HLA-associated TCR beta chains showed more clonal expansion and lower generation probabilities than non-associated chains that were equally common. The study listed 164 TCR beta chains as associated with cytomegalovirus. Immune exposure information for the cohort was limited to CMV serostatus. Because counts were too low, roughly 17 rarely observed V segments, including chromosome 9 orphons, were left out of the earlier analysis of approximately 500 of the donors. According to a later analysis, TCR association rates differed among HLA loci, with DRB1 alleles showing the most associated TCRs and HLA-C alleles showing the fewest. At a false discovery rate of 0.05, a later analysis linked 16,000 or so TCR beta sequences to specific HLA alleles. Most TCR sequences were observed very rarely across donors, whereas some public TCRs were present in many individuals. Some IMGT-functional V segments, including TRBV6-2 and TRBV6-3, could not be distinguished by the 87-base-pair reads and were therefore excluded. Broadly in line with IMGT annotations, most TCR beta V segments showed up in productive rearrangements about 87% or about 30% of the time in an earlier analysis of 450 to 750 of the donors. In a later analysis, most CMV-associated TCR beta chains were found to appear HLA-restricted, with HLA associations seemingly driven largely by CMV exposure. A later genetic analysis reported fewer N-insertions in productive TCRs among donors in an Asian-associated ancestry cluster than the approximately 700-donor mean. A cluster of highly shared sequence variants was judged likely to represent a technical artifact of the sequencing pipeline. Correlated functional status among segregating V segments might be attributable to linkage disequilibrium, but an unknown experimental factor could not be ruled out. A later analysis reported that several top co-occurrence clusters appeared linked to parvovirus B19, influenza, CMV and Epstein-Barr virus. This cohort had only TCR beta chains sequenced, and the lack of alpha or paired-chain data limited which features could be detected. In a later genetic analysis, a missense DCLRE1C variant was associated with V-gene and J-gene trimming of TCR beta chains, and the association was replicated in an independent cohort. The classifier was reported to diagnose cytomegalovirus status with high specificity and sensitivity in both the original cohort and the validation cohort. According to the authors, the approach could potentially be generalized to other disease states and immunological phenotypes.

The cohort was made up of roughly 670 healthy bone marrow donors. Cohort members were all nominally healthy when sampled, although unrecorded immune exposures were likely present. The donor was CMV seronegative and belonged to the group of 352 seronegative cohort members. A peripheral blood sample was collected from each donor, and TCR beta sequencing was performed on peripheral blood mononuclear cells. Genomic DNA extraction from the blood cell samples was performed with the Qiagen DNeasy Blood Extraction Kit. The library relied on the immunoSEQ multiplex PCR assay. The multiplex PCR relied on a mix of 60 forward primers for TCR Vbeta segments and 13 reverse primers for TCR Jbeta segments. The CDR3 region of rearranged TCR beta genes was amplified from genomic DNA with a multiplex PCR assay. The amplified TCR beta libraries were sequenced on the Illumina HiSeq System as 87-base-pair reads. Regarding the original processing steps: A later analysis counted tens of millions of unique TCR beta chains across the approximately 700 repertoires, and 10 million to 11 million of these chains were shared by at least two donors. Raw reads were error-corrected and collapsed into unique sequences with a nearest-neighbor algorithm that merged closely related sequences to remove PCR and sequencing errors. Alignment of CDR3 sequences to IMGT reference sequences was used to assign V, D and J gene segments. For a sequence to be retained, at least a six-nucleotide match to both a V gene segment and a J gene segment was required. Rearrangements were called productive when the CDR3 lacked stop codons and stayed in frame with V and J; all others were non-productive. Following IMGT convention, CDR3 was defined as the stretch from the second conserved V-encoded cysteine up to the conserved J-encoded phenylalanine. The earlier analysis of fewer than 750 of the donors excluded sequences that lacked an unambiguous match to a single V gene segment. In an earlier analysis of about 590 of the donors, a V segment was called functional when productive rearrangements were above 56.7%, and segregating when the standard deviation between donors exceeded 5%. A statistical classification framework was built to diagnose cytomegalovirus status from the catalog of TCR beta chain sequences. V and J gene assignment, in a later analysis, came from comparing TCR nucleotide sequences with IMGT/GENE-DB human TR gene sequences. The TCRdist pipeline was used in a later analysis to assign CDR3 sequences and most-parsimonious VDJ recombination scenarios. In a later analysis, each TCR beta chain was defined by its CDR3 amino acid sequence together with its V-gene family, and reads lacking a unique V-gene family were excluded. In a later analysis, fewer than 600 highly shared, low-generation-probability nucleotide sequences were removed to address suspected cross-contamination and a sequencing artifact. In a later analysis, a clonal expansion index for each public chain was calculated from normalized within-repertoire ranks of inferred template counts. In a later analysis, generation probabilities were computed with a VDJ recombination model fitted to out-of-frame rearrangements, and the resulting probabilities were checked against IGoR. Hypergeometric tests were used in a later analysis to score TCR-TCR, TCR-HLA and TCR-CMV co-occurrence, with a repertoire-size bias correction applied to the TCR pairs. False discovery rates were estimated in a later analysis by permuting HLA or CMV assignments 20 times. In a later analysis, co-occurring TCRs were grouped using DBSCAN, and TCRdist sequence similarity was added for clustering within HLA-allele-positive subsets. Repertoires with fewer than 30,000 or more than 120,000 public chains were left out of co-occurrence clustering, as were four to six repertoires with anomalous nucleotide sharing. The table was pulled from immuneACCESS by TCRdb, which kept in-frame rearrangements only. Such tables lose some clones; where checked, under half of the loss comes from unresolved V genes, and the rest has no known cause. That table supplies the V and J calls and clone size; D and trimming were determined from the DNA. The sample table shows roughly 150,000 clones, and 60% to 80% are seen once. The top ten clones comprise 2% to 2.5% of the sample.

Regarding this clone: Its antigen is unknown. The input lacks base qualities; no much larger clone sits a single base away.

Rearrangement joined TRBV27 to TRBJ1-2; too little of a D gene remains to name it. This sequence originates from a man aged 25-45 years in good health and CMV-seronegative. The sample consisted of PBMCs. The sequenced DNA is TGTGCCAGCAGTTTATCCGGTTTAACTAACTATGGCTACACCTTC. Its protein product is CASSLSGLTNYGYTF.